This T cell receptor beta chain was documented in a study of T cells in Graves' hyperthyroidism and ophthalmopathy. Uncontrolled infection, other autoimmune disease, pregnancy and lactation each barred patients from inclusion. The count of this clonotype is one. Its antigen is unidentified. Study results and caveats: Most thyroid clonotypes that were expanded above 0.001 also turned up in blood.

TCR beta CDR3 regions were amplified from RNA transcripts. A first-round RT-PCR of the TCR CDR3 used the HTBI primer set. TCRdb ran MiXCR on the multiplex PCR reads and lists one entry per CDR3 protein. This table has 500,000 to 800,000 distinct CDR3 sequences, about 45% appearing once. Sequencing was carried out using peripheral blood or thyroid tissue (not recorded which). The clonotype comes from an adult man with Graves' disease, either hyperthyroidism or ophthalmopathy (not recorded which).

The chain's CDR3 is CATSRDLVAGGPGLQRPMETQYF. The CDR3 DNA follows: TGTGCCACCAGCAGAGATCTGGTAGCGGGAGGGCCCGGACTCCAGCGGCCAATGGAGACCCAGTACTTC. This chain joins TRBV15 and TRBJ2-5; the match to TRBD2 covers 11 bases. The CDR3 totals 23 residues. The ends lost 0 bases at V and 5 bases at J; junction bases unmatched: 26. Germline V gene lookup returns CDR1 LNHNV and CDR2 YYDKDF (reference sequence).